A single T cell receptor (beta chain) is shown here with its context. The data were obtained in a study of blood T cell repertoires in COVID-19. Clones were sequenced by immunoSEQ multiplex PCR, and TCRdb holds only the in-frame ones, with some missing. The table has about 430,000 clones, approximately 90% seen once. Germline V gene lookup returns CDR1 SGHTA and CDR2 FQGNSA. V shed 5 bases, J shed 8 bases, and the junction held 10 bases outside the gene matches. The CDR3 runs 15 residues. This chain joins TRBV7-2 and TRBJ1-4; TRBD1 matches at 8 bases. Material: PBMCs or T cells enriched from blood (not recorded which). The clonotype originates from a woman in her 30s with acute COVID-19. CDR3 DNA sequence: TGTGCCAGCAGCGAACGACAGGGGCGGTGGGAAAAACTGTTTTTT. This codes for CASSERQGRWEKLFF.